The 21 T cell receptor beta chains given below trace back to one sample, sequenced in a study of T cells in Graves' hyperthyroidism and ophthalmopathy. The TCR beta CDR3 regions underwent amplification using RNA transcripts as the source. During a first-round RT-PCR of the TCR CDR3, the HTBI primer set was used. TCRdb reprocessed the multiplex PCR reads with MiXCR, giving one entry per CDR3 protein. This table has around 300,000 distinct CDR3 sequences, about 13% appearing once. The sequenced sample consisted of blood. These receptors all come from a woman between 40 and 50 years old with Graves' hyperthyroidism.

This clonotype was picked up many times. The chain joins TRBV27 to TRBJ1-1; no definite D call. Trimming pared 4 bases from V and 1 base from J, leaving 10 bases between. This CDR3 has 14 residues. In germline, CDR1 is MNHEY, CDR2 SMNVEV (reference sequence). The CDR3 here is CASSSLWGNTEAFF. CDR3 DNA sequence: TGTGCCAGCAGTTCCCTGTGGGGGAACACTGAAGCTTTCTTT.

The rearrangement links TRBV18 to TRBJ1-5; 8 positions agree with TRBD1. Trimming at V came to 6 bases and at J to 5 bases, leaving 9 bases not matched to a gene. The CDR3 sequence is 15 residues long. The germline V gene has CDR1 KGHSH and CDR2 LQKENI. The CDR3 loop is CASSPGQESDQPQHF. The DNA of the CDR3 is TGTGCCAGCTCCCCGGGACAGGAGAGCGATCAGCCCCAGCATTTT.

This clonotype was seen ten or more times. The CDR3 loop reads CSAPSGAGGLDTQYF. CDR3 coding DNA: TGCAGTGCGCCTTCGGGGGCGGGAGGGCTAGATACGCAGTATTTT. This sequence joins TRBV20-1 and TRBJ2-3, with 9 bases identical to TRBD2. Germline V gene data show CDR1 as DFQATT and CDR2 as SNEGSKA (reference sequence). Trimming cost V 6 bases and J 5 bases; bases outside gene matches: 12. This CDR3 is 15 amino acids long.

This clonotype was recorded at least ten times. The V call is TRBV5-6, the J call TRBJ1-1; D is possibly TRBD1 (6 bases). The CDR3 length is 12 residues. The germline V gene has CDR1 SGHDT and CDR2 YYEEEE. Trimming left V 0 bases short and J 12 bases short, with 12 bases between. The CDR3 reads CASSLEQGRSFF. In DNA form, the CDR3 reads TGTGCCAGCAGCTTGGAACAGGGAAGGTCTTTCTTT.

In its sample, this clonotype was seen many times. The gene calls are TRBV30 and TRBJ1-2, with D uncertain. V lost 0 bases and J lost 4, with 12 bases in between. CDR1 GTSNPN and CDR2 SVGIG come from the germline V gene (reference sequence). The CDR3 has 14 residues. CDR3: CAWSVGRQLYGYTF. CDR3 nucleotides: TGTGCCTGGAGTGTAGGTCGGCAGCTCTATGGCTACACCTTC.

This clonotype was recorded at least ten times. This chain connects TRBV5-5 to TRBJ1-5, with TRBD1 as a possible D gene (5 bases). The germline gives CDR1 SGHKS, CDR2 YYEKEE (reference sequence). The CDR3 length is 16 residues. Trimming left V 1 base short and J 2 bases short, with 13 bases between. The CDR3 region is CASSLYLGDGNQPQHF. CDR3 bases: TGTGCCAGCAGCTTGTATTTAGGGGACGGCAATCAGCCCCAGCATTTT.

The chain has TRBV20-1 and TRBJ2-7; D perhaps matches TRBD2 (5 bases). Looked up from germline, CDR1 is DFQATT and CDR2 is SNEGSKA (reference sequence). V dropped 3 bases and J dropped 3 bases, with 15 bases sitting between them. The CDR3 is 14 residues long. The CDR3 DNA is TGCAGTGCTAGCTCTGAGGGTGGGGACTACGAGCAGTACTTC. Its protein is CSASSEGGDYEQYF.

The CDR3 DNA sequence: TGTGCCAGTATTCGACAGGGGGCGGCGGGGGCCAACGTCCTGACTTTC. Its translation is CASIRQGAAGANVLTF. V gene TRBV19 combines with J gene TRBJ2-6; 10 bases agree with TRBD1. Germline V gene sequence: CDR1 LNHDA, CDR2 SQIVND (reference sequence). The junction had 7 bases not matched to a gene; V was cut back by 7 bases and J by 4 bases. The CDR3 contains 16 residues.

A word on this clonotype: A much bigger clone sits one base away, suggesting this may be a read error. This chain connects TRBV27 to TRBJ1-1, with a possible D match to TRBD1 (5 bases). The CDR3 loop spans 14 amino acids. Germline loops: CDR1 MNHEY, CDR2 SMNVEV (reference sequence). CDR3 amino acids: CAGSLEGPNTEAFF. The CDR3 DNA is TGTGCCGGCAGTTTGGAGGGACCGAACACTGAAGCTTTCTTT.

This clonotype was found many times. The rearrangement links TRBV12-5 to TRBJ2-7; D uncertain. This CDR3 comprises 12 residues. CDR1 and CDR2 from the germline V gene are LGHNT and FRNRAP. V was clipped by 1 base and J by 1 base, with 2 bases between them. CDR3: CASGLESYEQYF. The CDR3 DNA reads as TGTGCTAGTGGTTTGGAATCCTACGAGCAGTACTTC.

Only a few counts were recorded for this clonotype. The gene calls are TRBV7-2 and TRBJ2-1; D is tentatively TRBD1 or TRBD2 (6 bases each). Germline V lookup: CDR1 SGHTA, CDR2 FQGNSA. The CDR3 is 16 amino acids. V was trimmed by 5 bases and J by 2 bases, leaving 16 bases between them. In nucleotides, the CDR3 is TGTGCCAGCAGCCCAGTGGGGGGCGGCACCTACAATGAGCAGTTCTTC. It translates to CASSPVGGGTYNEQFF.

This rearrangement joins TRBV19 to TRBJ1-2; D is unresolved. Germline V gene data show CDR1 as LNHDA and CDR2 as SQIVND (reference sequence). This CDR3 is 15 amino acids long. Trimming took 0 bases from V and 8 from J, leaving 16 bases between them. CDR3 nucleotides: TGTGCCAGTAGTATAGATTGGCGGACTCCTAACGGCTACACCTTC. Its protein is CASSIDWRTPNGYTF.

This clonotype was seen at least ten times. V usage is TRBV2 and J usage is TRBJ2-2; D is uncertain. There are 13 residues in the CDR3. The ends were cut back, 4 bases at V and 4 bases at J, with 7 bases in the middle. Germline assignment: CDR1 SNHLY and CDR2 FYNNEI. The CDR3 nucleotides read TGTGCCAGCAGTGGTAGTATCACCGGGGAGCTGTTTTTT. Protein: CASSGSITGELFF.

The chain recombines TRBV7-9 with TRBJ1-1; TRBD1 aligns across 9 bases. Germline assignment: CDR1 SEHNR and CDR2 FQNEAQ (reference sequence). This CDR3 contains 17 residues. V lost 10 bases, J lost 4 bases, and 19 bases stayed unmatched. CDR3 sequence reads: CATQGWTGVGAITEAFF. CDR3 DNA: TGTGCCACCCAAGGATGGACAGGGGTGGGGGCGATCACTGAAGCTTTCTTT.

This clonotype showed up just a few times. The chain combines TRBV25-1 with TRBJ2-1; D might be TRBD1 (5 bases). Germline-derived CDR1 and CDR2 are MGHDK and SYGVNS. The CDR3 length is 15 residues. The V and J ends lost 3 bases and 4 bases respectively, with 13 bases between them. The CDR3 spells CASSDHGHSYNEQFF. The CDR3 DNA follows: TGTGCCAGCAGTGACCACGGACATTCATACAATGAGCAGTTCTTC.

This clonotype appeared many times. CDR3 loop: CASSLRDRITDTQYF. The CDR3 DNA reads TGTGCCAGCAGCTTAAGGGACAGAATCACAGATACGCAGTATTTT. The J gene is TRBJ2-3, the V gene TRBV13, with TRBD1 identical over 7 bases. Germline V CDR1 and CDR2: PRHDT, FYEKMQ (reference sequence). The CDR3 loop spans 15 amino acids. V shed 2 bases and J 2 bases; nucleotides not matched to a gene: 4.

This clonotype has only a few counts. Just one base apart from a much larger clone, this may be a read error. The chain links TRBV30 to TRBJ1-2; D perhaps matches TRBD1 (5 bases). This CDR3 is built from 15 residues. The germline V and J ends were trimmed by 8 bases and 1 base, with 20 bases remaining between them. Germline CDR1 reads GTSNPN; CDR2 reads SVGIG (reference sequence). The CDR3 DNA is TGTGCCCTCCGGGGACGGGGGGTGATTAACTATGGCTACACCTTC. This codes for CALRGRGVINYGYTF.

V is TRBV25-1 and J is TRBJ1-1; D is unclear. CDR1 MGHDK and CDR2 SYGVNS come from the germline V gene. V lost 7 bases, J lost 2 bases, and 5 bases lay in between. CDR3 length equals 11 residues. CDR3 coding DNA: TGTGCCAGCATTTCAAACACTGAAGCTTTCTTT. It translates to CASISNTEAFF.

On this clonotype: This may stem from a read error, because a much larger clone lies one nucleotide away. The chain is built from TRBV6-1 and TRBJ2-7; 8 bases are a match to TRBD2. The junction had 24 bases not matched to a gene; V was cut back by 11 bases and J by 6 bases. The V gene's germline CDR1 is MNHNS and CDR2 SASEGT. The CDR3 has 17 residues. The DNA of the CDR3 is TGTGCCCGCACCAAATACGCGGGTGAGACTAGCGCTTCCGAGCAGTACTTC. Translating gives CARTKYAGETSASEQYF.

The V call is TRBV7-9, the J call TRBJ1-2, with TRBD1 identical over 11 bases. V lost 0 bases to trimming and J lost 4 bases; unmatched junction nucleotides: 10. The CDR3 is made up of 18 amino acids. The germline gives CDR1 SEHNR, CDR2 FQNEAQ (reference sequence). CDR3: CASSLAYLGQGVRYGYTF. The CDR3 DNA reads as TGTGCCAGCAGCTTAGCTTATTTGGGACAGGGGGTTCGCTATGGCTACACCTTC.

This clonotype was seen ten or more times. The CDR3 DNA reads TGTGCCACCAGCAGAGATCCCGCAGATACGCAGTATTTT. Its protein is CATSRDPADTQYF. The J gene is TRBJ2-3, the V gene TRBV15; D remains unclear. There are 13 residues in the CDR3. Germline CDR1 LNHNV, CDR2 YYDKDF (reference sequence). The germline V and J ends were trimmed by 0 bases and 4 bases, with 5 bases remaining between them.